This entry describes one TCR beta chain. This sample is drawn from a study of blood T cell repertoires in COVID-19. Background on the study: Material from acute and convalescent COVID-19 was sourced from the United States, Italy and Spain. PBMCs, B-cell-depleted T cells, or T cells provided the cDNA or gDNA that made up the material.

Patients in Seattle were enrolled during active infection, then followed longitudinally. This CDR3 is built from 15 residues. Trimming left V 4 bases short and J 3 bases short, with 13 bases between. Germline V gene lookup returns CDR1 MNHEY and CDR2 SMNVEV (reference sequence). The authors' processing: The assay estimated nucleated cells by amplifying reference gene primers. TCRdb's copy holds only in-frame clones and misses some; the assay was immunoSEQ multiplex PCR. V, J and clone size are those of that table, while D and trimming were read from the DNA. This sample has 250,000 to 400,000 clones, with around 89% found just once.

V is TRBV27 and J is TRBJ1-5, with a tentative D call TRBD1 (5 bases). The sample comprised peripheral blood. This TCR was recovered from a woman between 25 and 40 years old with COVID-19, enrolled during active disease. This CDR3 reads CASSSRGGVNQPQHF. CDR3 DNA: TGTGCCAGCAGTTCGAGGGGAGGGGTCAATCAGCCCCAGCATTTT.